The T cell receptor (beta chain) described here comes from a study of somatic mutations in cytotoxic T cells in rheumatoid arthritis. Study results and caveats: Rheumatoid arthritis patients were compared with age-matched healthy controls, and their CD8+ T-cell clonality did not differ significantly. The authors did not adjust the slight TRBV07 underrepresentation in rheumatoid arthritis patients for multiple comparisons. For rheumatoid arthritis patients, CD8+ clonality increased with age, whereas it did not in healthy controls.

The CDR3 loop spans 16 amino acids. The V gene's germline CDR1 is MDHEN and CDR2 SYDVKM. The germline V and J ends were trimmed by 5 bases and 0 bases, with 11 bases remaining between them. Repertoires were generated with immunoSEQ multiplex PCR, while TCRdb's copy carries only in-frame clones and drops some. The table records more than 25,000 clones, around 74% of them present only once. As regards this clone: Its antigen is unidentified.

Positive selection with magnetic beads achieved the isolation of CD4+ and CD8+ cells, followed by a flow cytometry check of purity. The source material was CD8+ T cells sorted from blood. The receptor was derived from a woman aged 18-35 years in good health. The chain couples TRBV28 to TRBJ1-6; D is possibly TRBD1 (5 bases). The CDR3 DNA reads TGTGCCAGCAGTCTCAGGGCTAGCTCCTATAATTCACCCCTCCACTTT. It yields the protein CASSLRASSYNSPLHF.